These 30 T cell receptor beta chains originate from one sample sequenced in a study of T-cell memory formation after mild COVID-19. TCRdb analysed the 5' RACE reads with MiXCR anew, one entry per CDR3 protein. This sample carries 470,000 or so distinct CDR3 sequences, around a sixth of them seen once, and the ten largest clones take more than 9%. What was sequenced was PBMCs or a T cell subset sorted from them (not recorded which). The origin of the receptors is an adult woman who had mild COVID-19 (a few samples of this study predate the infection). Cell type and time point are not known.

This chain links TRBV13 with TRBJ1-5; TRBD1 is a possible D gene (5 bases). Germline assignment: CDR1 PRHDT and CDR2 FYEKMQ (reference sequence). The CDR3 has 13 amino acids. Trimming removed 2 bases at V and 9 bases at J, with 11 bases between. CDR3 sequence reads: CASSLRRGRPQHF. The CDR3 coding sequence is TGTGCCAGCAGCTTACGGCGGGGACGGCCCCAGCATTTT.

The chain recombines TRBV19 with TRBJ1-5; 7 bases match TRBD1. The V segment lost 7 bases and the J segment 6 bases; nucleotides outside the gene matches: 9. Looked up from germline, CDR1 is LNHDA and CDR2 is SQIVND (reference sequence). This CDR3 comprises 14 residues. The CDR3 bases are TGTGCCAGTACCACAGGGGTTTGGGGTCAGCCCCAGCATTTT. Its translation is CASTTGVWGQPQHF. Drawing the rest from reference TRBV19 and TRBJ1-5, the complete variable domain is DGGITQSPKYLFRKEGQNVTLSCEQNLNHDAMYWYRQDPGQGLRLIYYSQIVNDFQKGDIAEGYSVSREKKESFPLTVTSAQKNPTAFYLCASTTGVWGQPQHFGDGTRLSIL.

The V and J genes are TRBV20-1 and TRBJ1-5; no firm D call. Germline V gene data show CDR1 as DFQATT and CDR2 as SNEGSKA (reference sequence). This CDR3 contains 13 residues. Trimming cost V 0 bases and J 7 bases, with 10 bases left between them. In DNA form, the CDR3 reads TGCAGTGCTAGAGATTGGTGGGGACAGCCCCAGCATTTT. It codes for CSARDWWGQPQHF.

This chain connects TRBV5-1 to TRBJ1-1, with D maybe TRBD1 (5 bases). Trimming removed 4 bases from V and 6 bases from J, with 19 bases in between. The CDR3 is made up of 15 amino acids. Germline CDR1 is SGHRS and CDR2 is YFSETQ. The CDR3: CASSLLVGVRSEAFF. The CDR3 region has the DNA TGCGCCAGCAGCCTCCTGGTGGGGGTCCGTTCTGAAGCTTTCTTT.

This clonotype was found many times. CDR3 coding DNA: TGTGCCAGCATTAAGGGTTCCGGGTCCTCCTACAATGAGCAGTTCTTC. It encodes CASIKGSGSSYNEQFF. The rearrangement joins TRBV7-9 to TRBJ2-1; no clear D gene. This CDR3 is built from 16 residues. Trimming shortened V by 7 bases and J by 0 bases, and 16 bases separated the two germline ends. In germline, CDR1 is SEHNR, CDR2 FQNEAQ (reference sequence).

This clonotype was seen repeatedly, ten times or more. This chain links TRBV11-2 with TRBJ1-3, with D perhaps TRBD1 (6 bases). Deletions cut 5 bases from V and 0 bases from J, with 11 bases between. The CDR3 spans 15 residues. CDR1 SGHAT and CDR2 FQNNGV come from the germline V gene. CDR3 amino acids: CASSPSGHSGNTIYF. The CDR3 DNA sequence: TGTGCCAGCAGCCCTTCGGGACACTCTGGAAACACCATATATTTT. The full variable domain, completed using reference TRBV11-2 and TRBJ1-3, is EAGVAQSPRYKIIEKRQSVAFWCNPISGHATLYWYQQILGQGPKLLIQFQNNGVVDDSQLPKDRFSAERLKGVDSTLKIQPAKLEDSAVYLCASSPSGHSGNTIYFGEGSWLTVV.

The V gene is TRBV20-1, the J gene TRBJ2-1, with a tentative D call TRBD2 (6 bases). The CDR3 contains 12 residues. Germline lookup yields CDR1 DFQATT and CDR2 SNEGSKA (reference sequence). The V end was cut by 3 bases, the J end by 7 bases, with 10 bases between. The CDR3 DNA sequence: TGCAGTGCTAGTAGCGGCGAAAATGAGCAGTTCTTC. It translates to CSASSGENEQFF.

This chain uses TRBV4-2 with TRBJ2-5; a possible D gene is TRBD2 (6 bases). The CDR3 totals 15 residues. V was clipped by 4 bases and J by 2 bases, with 14 bases between them. Germline V CDR1 and CDR2: LGHNA, YNFKEQ. The CDR3 loop is CASSPGGEAQETQYF. The CDR3 bases are TGTGCCAGCAGCCCCGGGGGTGAGGCTCAAGAGACCCAGTACTTC.

This clonotype was detected many times. J is TRBJ2-3 and V is TRBV9; TRBD2 matches 11 bases. The trim removed 4 bases at V and 7 bases at J, leaving 11 bases unmatched. The V gene's germline CDR1 is SGDLS and CDR2 YYNGEE. The CDR3 loop spans 16 amino acids. For the CDR3, the DNA is TGTGCCAGCAGCCCCCGGGTTAGCGGGGGGGCGAATACGCAGTATTTT. Translated: CASSPRVSGGANTQYF. The complete variable domain, with remaining parts taken from reference TRBV9 and TRBJ2-3, reads DSGVTQTPKHLITATGQRVTLRCSPRSGDLSVYWYQQSLDQGLQFLIQYYNGEERAKGNILERFSAQQFPDLHSELNLSSLELGDSALYFCASSPRVSGGANTQYFGPGTRLTVL.

The chain joins TRBV4-1 to TRBJ2-3; 9 nucleotides match TRBD1. CDR3 size: 16 residues. Per the germline V gene, CDR1 is MGHRA and CDR2 is YSYEKL. Trimming took 1 base from V and 1 from J; bases not matched to a gene: 3. CDR3 protein: CASSQGGTGRTDTQYF. The CDR3 DNA is TGCGCCAGCAGCCAAGGCGGGACAGGGCGCACAGATACGCAGTATTTT.

V usage is TRBV29-1 and J usage is TRBJ2-2; 8 bases align to TRBD1. Germline CDR1 is SQVTM and CDR2 is ANQGSEA. CDR3 length equals 14 residues. The CDR3 reads CSRQGKIVGRELFF. In DNA form, the CDR3 reads TGCAGTAGACAGGGGAAGATAGTAGGGAGGGAGCTGTTTTTT.

The V gene is TRBV9, the J gene TRBJ2-1; 14 nucleotides match TRBD2. The CDR3 consists of 15 residues. From germline, CDR1 is SGDLS and CDR2 YYNGEE. V trimming: 0 bases; J trimming: 9 bases; junction bases outside the gene matches: 2. This CDR3 reads CASSVAGTSGGEQFF. The CDR3 DNA reads TGTGCCAGCAGCGTAGCTGGGACTAGCGGGGGTGAGCAGTTCTTC.

The chain has TRBV7-2 and TRBJ2-7; TRBD2 aligns across 14 bases. V lost 0 bases, J lost 6 bases, and 1 base stayed unmatched. The CDR3 totals 15 residues. From germline, CDR1 is SGHTA and CDR2 FQGNSA. CDR3 residues: CASSLAGLAGGEQYF. The DNA of the CDR3 is TGTGCCAGCAGCTTAGCAGGACTAGCGGGAGGCGAGCAGTACTTC.

The rearrangement joins TRBV6-4 to TRBJ1-4; no clear D gene. The V gene's germline CDR1 is MRHNA and CDR2 SNTAGT. Trimming shortened V by 0 bases and J by 8 bases, and 22 bases separated the two germline ends. This CDR3 region has 18 residues. In DNA form, the CDR3 reads TGTGCCAGCAGTGACTCCTTGCGGAGCCGACTACAACTCGAAAAACTGTTTTTT. This sequence encodes CASSDSLRSRLQLEKLFF.

This clonotype turned up a few times. V gene TRBV6-5 combines with J gene TRBJ2-5; 12 positions agree with TRBD2. CDR1 is MNHEY and CDR2 is SVGAGI in the germline V gene. The CDR3 covers 15 residues. Trimming took 8 bases from V and 5 from J; bases not matched to a gene: 9. CDR3 in DNA: TGTGCCAGCGGACTAGCGGGAAGGCCGGCTGAGACCCAGTACTTC. Its protein product is CASGLAGRPAETQYF.

The V and J genes are TRBV6-5 and TRBJ2-3; possibly TRBD2 for D (7 bases). V was pared by 2 bases and J by 3 bases, with 15 bases between. Germline V gives CDR1 MNHEY, CDR2 SVGAGI. This CDR3 region has 16 residues. CDR3 residues: CASSYRGRGYTDTQYF. The CDR3 DNA sequence: TGTGCCAGCAGTTACCGGGGGCGGGGGTATACAGATACGCAGTATTTT.

In this sample, this clonotype turned up many times. V and J are TRBV4-3 and TRBJ2-6; no reliable D call. This CDR3 comprises 13 residues. V lost 2 bases and J lost 1, with 0 bases in between. Looked up from germline, CDR1 is LGHNA and CDR2 is YSLEER. CDR3 loop: CASSQSGANVLTF. Written as DNA, the CDR3 is TGCGCCAGCAGCCAATCTGGGGCCAACGTCCTGACTTTC.

The chain links TRBV6-5 to TRBJ2-1; 8 nucleotides agree with TRBD1. The CDR3 runs to 14 residues. Trimming took 6 bases from V and 2 from J; bases not matched to a gene: 3. From germline, CDR1 is MNHEY and CDR2 SVGAGI. CDR3 DNA sequence: TGTGCCAGCAGGGACAGGGTTCCCTACAATGAGCAGTTCTTC. Translating gives CASRDRVPYNEQFF.

This clonotype was counted only a few times. The chain links TRBV5-1 to TRBJ2-1, with D tentatively TRBD1 or TRBD2 (5 bases each). Per germline, CDR1 SGHRS and CDR2 YFSETQ. V was cut by 2 bases and J by 0 bases, with 24 bases left in between. The CDR3 covers 20 residues. This CDR3 is CASSFTGTFNLLSSYNEQFF. The CDR3 DNA reads TGCGCCAGCAGCTTTACCGGGACCTTCAACCTCTTGAGCTCCTACAATGAGCAGTTCTTC.

Of note for this clonotype: The junction does not match germline at one end; this may be a read error. The V gene is TRBV14, the J gene TRBJ2-1; a possible D gene is TRBD2 (5 bases). CDR3 size: 13 residues. CDR1 is SGHDN and CDR2 is FVKESK in the germline V gene. The CDR3: CASSQDSYSEQFF. In nucleotides, the CDR3 is TGTGCCAGCAGCCAGGACTCCTACAGTGAGCAGTTCTTC.

This clonotype was detected a few times. This chain uses TRBV27 with TRBJ2-7; TRBD1 or TRBD2 may be the D gene (5 bases each). This CDR3 comprises 15 residues. V was trimmed by 7 bases and J by 0 bases, leaving 16 bases between them. Germline V CDR1 and CDR2: MNHEY, SMNVEV (reference sequence). This CDR3 is CASTPTGRSSYEQYF. Here the CDR3 DNA reads TGTGCCAGCACCCCGACGGGGCGGTCCTCCTACGAGCAGTACTTC.

This clonotype was detected many times. The J gene is TRBJ1-2, the V gene TRBV12-3 or TRBV12-4; 7 bases fit TRBD1. V trimming: 6 bases; J trimming: 4 bases; junction bases outside the gene matches: 11. The CDR3 contains 15 residues. CDR3 protein: CASSRTGDAGYGYTF. The CDR3 bases are TGTGCCAGCAGCCGAACAGGGGACGCGGGCTATGGCTACACCTTC.

With respect to this clonotype: One end of the junction is discordant with germline, which a read error may explain. The genes are TRBV7-9 and TRBJ1-2, with 12 bases matching TRBD1. Germline V gene data show CDR1 as SEHNR and CDR2 as FQNEAQ (reference sequence). The CDR3 has 13 amino acids. This chain's CDR3 is CASTLGTGGHSHF. CDR3 in DNA: TGTGCCAGCACTCTCGGGACAGGGGGCCACTCCCACTTC.

The genes are TRBV7-9 and TRBJ1-1; possible D gene TRBD1, 5 bases. Germline V gives CDR1 SEHNR, CDR2 FQNEAQ (reference sequence). Trimming took 3 bases from V and 3 from J, leaving 11 bases between them. This CDR3 has 14 amino acids. The CDR3 here is CASSLGRLDTEAFF. CDR3 nucleotides: TGTGCCAGCAGCTTGGGGCGATTGGACACTGAAGCTTTCTTT.

The CDR3 spells CASSQCPGRERADTQYF. The CDR3 DNA follows: TGCGCCAGCAGTCAATGTCCGGGACGGGAAAGAGCAGATACGCAGTATTTT. V usage is TRBV23-1 and J usage is TRBJ2-3; D is perhaps TRBD1 or TRBD2 (5 bases each). TRBV23-1 is known as an ORF, though its function is uncertain. This CDR3 contains 17 residues. The V end was cut by 1 base, the J end by 4 bases, with 18 bases between.

V and J are TRBV20-1 and TRBJ2-2; D possibly uses TRBD1 or TRBD2 (6 bases each). The CDR3 has 15 amino acids. The ends were cut back, 3 bases at V and 5 bases at J, with 16 bases in the middle. Germline CDR1 and CDR2: DFQATT and SNEGSKA (reference sequence). DNA of the CDR3: TGCAGTGCTAGTGTTCCGGGGGCGCGAACCGGGGAGCTGTTTTTT. This sequence encodes CSASVPGARTGELFF.

This clonotype was detected only a few times. This chain connects TRBV18 to TRBJ2-7, with 10 nucleotides matching TRBD1. CDR1 KGHSH and CDR2 LQKENI come from the germline V gene. This CDR3 comprises 16 residues. With 6 bases clipped from V and 0 bases from J, the junction kept 8 bases outside the gene matches. The CDR3 nucleotides are TGTGCCAGCTCGACGACAGGGGGCCCTCTCTCCTACGAGCAGTACTTC. As protein: CASSTTGGPLSYEQYF.

This clonotype came up a few times. The V call is TRBV4-2, the J call TRBJ2-3; the match to TRBD2 covers 14 bases. This CDR3 comprises 17 residues. Unmatched junction bases numbered 2, after V lost 1 base and J lost 2 bases. The V gene's germline CDR1 is LGHNA and CDR2 YNFKEQ. The CDR3 coding sequence is TGTGCCAGCAGCCAAGGGGGACTAGCGGGAGCCACAGATACGCAGTATTTT. It yields the protein CASSQGGLAGATDTQYF.

This clonotype appeared a few times. The chain carries TRBV15 and TRBJ2-7; 7 nucleotides align to TRBD1. The CDR3 extends over 15 amino acids. CDR1 is LNHNV, CDR2 YYDKDF, per germline (reference sequence). V lost 0 bases, J lost 5 bases, and 7 bases stayed unmatched. The CDR3 DNA sequence: TGTGCCACCAGCAGAGATAAGACAGGGAGTGACGAGCAGTACTTC. Residues: CATSRDKTGSDEQYF.

V and J are TRBV11-1 and TRBJ1-2; D unclear. The V gene lost 8 bases and the J gene lost 4 bases, with 11 bases spanning the gap. Germline CDR1 is SGHAT and CDR2 is FQDESV (reference sequence). The CDR3 runs 12 residues. DNA for the CDR3: TGTGCCAGCGGGGATTCGGGCTATGGCTACACCTTC. This sequence encodes CASGDSGYGYTF.